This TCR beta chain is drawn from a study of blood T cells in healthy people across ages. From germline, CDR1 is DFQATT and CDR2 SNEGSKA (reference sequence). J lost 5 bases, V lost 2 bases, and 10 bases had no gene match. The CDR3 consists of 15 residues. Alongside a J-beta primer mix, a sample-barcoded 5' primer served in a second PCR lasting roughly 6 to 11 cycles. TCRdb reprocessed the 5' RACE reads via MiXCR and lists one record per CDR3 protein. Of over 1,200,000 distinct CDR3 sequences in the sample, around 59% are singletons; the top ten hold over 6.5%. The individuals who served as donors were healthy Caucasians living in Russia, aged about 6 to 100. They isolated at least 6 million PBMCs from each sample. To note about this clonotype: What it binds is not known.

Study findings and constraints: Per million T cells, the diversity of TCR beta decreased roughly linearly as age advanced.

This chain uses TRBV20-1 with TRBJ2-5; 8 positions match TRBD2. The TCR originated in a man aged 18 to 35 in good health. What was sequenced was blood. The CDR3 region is CSARWKRGRSETQYF. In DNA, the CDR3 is TGCAGTGCTAGATGGAAGCGGGGGCGGTCGGAGACCCAGTACTTC.